This T cell receptor (beta chain) was found in a study of CD8 T cells in Susac syndrome (dated by TCRdb to 2018 to 2020). The study in broad terms: Repertoire sequencing was used to test whether CD8+ T cell activation and differentiation in Susac syndrome was antigen driven. The study compared CD8+ T cell repertoire clonality among over 9 healthy donors, 14 Susac syndrome patients and approximately 16 multiple sclerosis patients. The investigation overall reported the following: The number of individuals in the TCR sequencing and HLA analysis was acknowledged as relatively small.

CDR1 and CDR2 were assigned from the germline V gene (reference sequence) as MNHEY and SMNVEV. The CDR3 runs 14 residues from the cysteine to the phenylalanine. Only CDR3 DNA is held: 42 bases, read in frame from base 1. V loses 4 bases of germline sequence and J loses 0 bases, and the interval between the two ends is 7 bases. RNA was extracted using the RNeasy kit, and about 0.5 to 1 ug of the RNA was reverse transcribed with random hexamers. The immunoSEQ multiplex PCR assay, which covers 54 Vbeta and 13 Jbeta segments, was used to amplify TCR beta CDR3 regions. PCR amplification bias was corrected by using a synthetic template baseline for primer optimization and computational correction. Regarding the original processing steps: Reads were annotated to V, D and J genes per IMGT and analyzed with immunoSEQ Analyzer, keeping only productive sequences. Clonality was computed as one minus Shannon entropy normalized by log2 of the number of productive unique sequences. Public and private clones were assessed among the 100 most prevalent clones of each patient and control. A clone was defined as Susac-specific if it was absent from the healthy and MS cohorts, from some 1,100 published viral clones and from other ImmuneACCESS disease sequences. The public reads were reanalyzed by TCRdb: fastp trimming at Q25, MiXCR alignment, in-frame beta chains only. Every CDR3 protein is listed once, alongside the most common genes and DNA of its rows. The V and J calls were not made by the authors but by TCRdb's processing. This sample lists some 130,000 distinct CDR3 sequences; 75% to 90% were detected once. 0.5% to 0.65% of the sample is taken by the ten largest.

About this clonotype: The antigen it recognizes is unknown. No quality values exist for individual bases; no much larger clone is one base distant.

Peripheral blood CD8+ and CD4+ T cells from healthy donors, Susac syndrome patients and multiple sclerosis patients were profiled using high-throughput TCR beta sequencing. Treatment-naive patients with stable or active relapsing-remitting disease fulfilling revised McDonald criteria were used as multiple sclerosis controls. Bulk CD8+ and CD4+ T cells were purified by magnetic negative isolation, whereas CD8+ TEMRA cells were enriched by FACS. Blood was collected in EDTA tubes and processed within 24 hours, with PBMCs isolated through density gradient centrifugation. PBMCs intended for TCR sequencing were cryopreserved in liquid nitrogen and were subsequently thawed in a 37 degrees C water bath. Purity of sorted or isolated CD4+, CD8+ and CD8+ TEMRA cells was at least 90%.

Rearrangement joined TRBV27 to TRBJ1-3, with the D gene uncertain. Sequenced: CD8+ T cells from PBMCs. The clonotype comes from a human donor with multiple sclerosis. The DNA reads as follows: TGTGCCAGCAGTTCCAGGAACTCTGGAAACACCATATATTTT. This encodes CASSSRNSGNTIYF.